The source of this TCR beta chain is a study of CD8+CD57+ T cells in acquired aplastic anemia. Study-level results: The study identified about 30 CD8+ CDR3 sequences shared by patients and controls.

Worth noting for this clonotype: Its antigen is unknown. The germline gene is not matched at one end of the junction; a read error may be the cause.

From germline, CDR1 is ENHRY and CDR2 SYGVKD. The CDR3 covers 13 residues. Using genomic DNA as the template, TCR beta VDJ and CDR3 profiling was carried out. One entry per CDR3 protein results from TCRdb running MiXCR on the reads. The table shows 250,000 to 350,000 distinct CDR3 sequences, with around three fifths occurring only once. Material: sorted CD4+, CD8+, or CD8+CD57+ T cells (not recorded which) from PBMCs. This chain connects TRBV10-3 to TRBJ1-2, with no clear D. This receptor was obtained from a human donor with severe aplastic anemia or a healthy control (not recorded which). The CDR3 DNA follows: TGTGCCATCAGTGATTATGGGAACTATAGCTACGCCTTC. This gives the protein CAISDYGNYSYAF.